Below, one T cell receptor (beta chain) is given with its context. Some clones are missing from TCRdb's copy, which holds only in-frame ones; the method was immunoSEQ multiplex PCR. The repertoire has about 400,000 clones, more than 75% of them found once; the top ten carry around 0.97%. This sample is drawn from a study of blood T cell repertoires in COVID-19. About the study: The United States, Italy and Spain supplied acute and convalescent COVID-19 samples.

This CDR3 is 16 amino acids long. Trimming removed 3 bases at V and 4 bases at J, with 18 bases between. Germline-derived CDR1 and CDR2 are LGHDT and YNNKEL (reference sequence). The TCR originated in a woman in her 30s with acute COVID-19. The V gene is TRBV3-1 (or the pseudogene TRBV3-2), the J gene TRBJ1-2, with D perhaps TRBD1 (5 bases). Material: PBMCs or T cells enriched from blood (not recorded which). CDR3 nucleotides: TGTGCCAGCAGCCAGCTGCTGGGGGGAAGGGCCTATGGCTACACCTTC. This encodes CASSQLLGGRAYGYTF.